This note documents a single T cell receptor beta chain sequence. Its antigen is still unknown. The healthy adult donors were HIV-negative and reported no recent acute infections or vaccinations. The source of the sample is a study of shared clonotypes between healthy human individuals. Study-level results: Although depth was large, rarefaction showed that sequencing of the sorted subsets was incomplete. Compared with clonotypes that all four donors shared, non-shared clonotypes had lower generation probabilities.

Germline CDR1 LNHDA, CDR2 SQIVND (reference sequence). The CDR3 consists of 16 residues. Trimming at V came to 5 bases and at J to 7 bases, leaving 13 bases not matched to a gene. It was across several immunoSEQ plates that each subset's genomic DNA was evenly split. The protocol was immunoSEQ multiplex PCR, while the TCRdb copy is restricted to in-frame clones and leaves out a portion. The sample lists some 2,500,000 clones; approximately 93% were seen once. The clonotype comes from a man aged 18 to 29 in good health. Some clones in this sample may be carry-over from other donors' samples. The V and J genes are TRBV19 and TRBJ2-1; TRBD2 agrees at 8 bases. The sample comprised naive CD4+ T cells from PBMCs. The subset here: CD45RA+ positively selected. The CDR3 here is CASSPSPGGGRNEQFF. The CDR3 DNA reads TGTGCCAGTAGTCCCTCCCCGGGGGGCGGGAGGAATGAGCAGTTCTTC.